The TCR beta chain described here comes from a study of control samples from healthy donors and cancer patients. The CDR3 extends over 14 amino acids. CDR1 and CDR2 from the germline V gene are SGHTA and FQGTGA. Trimming took 2 bases from V and 0 from J, leaving 4 bases between them. Measured with immunoSEQ multiplex PCR; TCRdb has only the in-frame clones, and not every one. The sample lists 120,000 or so clones, roughly 91% occurring once. J is TRBJ2-2 and V is TRBV7-3; D remains ambiguous. This clonotype was obtained from a man aged 45-60 years with head and neck cancer. The specimen was PBMCs. CDR3 coding DNA: TGTGCCAGCAGCTTAGCAGCGAACACCGGGGAGCTGTTTTTT. Translating it yields CASSLAANTGELFF.